These T cell receptor beta chains were read from a single sample in a study of blood T cells in healthy people across ages. TCRdb passed the 5' RACE reads through MiXCR, listing each CDR3 protein once. The table has fewer than 600,000 distinct CDR3 sequences, about 26% seen once. The sample also formed part of further work on T cells of mothers and their children.

Sequencing used blood. The receptors derive from a boy younger than 10 in good health. Both conserved end residues are part of each CDR3. Fields, in order: clone size, D gene, J gene, V gene, CDR3 DNA, CDR3 protein. The D gene is left open where the match is weak. Clone size is shown for a subset of rows, as once, few, many or a class of expanded clone.

>NA|TRBD2|TRBJ2-7|TRBV14
TGTGCCAGCAGCCACCCTAGCGGGACCCCCCTCTCCTACGAGCAGTACTTC
CASSHPSGTPLSYEQYF
>NA|TRBD1|TRBJ1-5|TRBV5-1
TGCGCCAGTTCTCCGGGACAGTCGGCAGATACGCAGCATTTT
CASSPGQSADTQHF
>NA|NA|TRBJ1-1|TRBV27
TGTGCCAGCAGTTCCAAAACGCAGTGGTCACCAGGGACTGAAGCTTTCTTT
CASSSKTQWSPGTEAFF
>once|NA|TRBJ2-7|TRBV6-2/TRBV6-3
TGTGCCAGCATATCAGCGGGCCGACGGGGCGAGCAGTACTTC
CASISAGRRGEQYF
>NA|NA|TRBJ1-1|TRBV12-3/TRBV12-4
TGTGCCAGCAGTCGCAAAGGGAACACTGAAGCTTTCTTT
CASSRKGNTEAFF
>once|NA|TRBJ1-1|TRBV6-5
TGTGCCAGCGCGGATGTAGGCGCTGAAGCTTTCTTT
CASADVGAEAFF
>NA|NA|TRBJ2-1|TRBV6-1
TGTGCCAGCAGAAATACAGGGAAATCGATTAATGAGCAGTTCTTC
CASRNTGKSINEQFF
>NA|NA|TRBJ2-1|TRBV20-1
TGCAGTGCTCCCCGACAGAACAATGAGCAGTTCTTC
CSAPRQNNEQFF
>NA|NA|TRBJ1-2|TRBV6-1
TGTGCCAGCAGTGAACAGAGCTTTAATGGCTACACCTTC
CASSEQSFNGYTF
>few|NA|TRBJ1-1|TRBV6-6
TGTGCCAGCAGTTCCTTGACAGGGAACACTGAAGCTTTCTTT
CASSSLTGNTEAFF
>few|NA|TRBJ1-4|TRBV5-8
TGTGCCAGCAGCTTCGTTGCGAATAATGAAAAACTGTTTTTT
CASSFVANNEKLFF
>few|NA|TRBJ2-5|TRBV12-3/TRBV12-4
TGTGCCAGCAGTAAGACAGGGGAGGGGGAGACCCAGTACTTC
CASSKTGEGETQYF
>NA|TRBD1|TRBJ2-7|TRBV14
TGTGCCAGCAGCCAAGGGACAGGGATCTCCTACGAGCAGTACTTC
CASSQGTGISYEQYF
>few|TRBD2|TRBJ2-7|TRBV4-2
TGTGCCAGCAGCCTCCCCCCAGCCACGGCTAGCGGACAATACGAGCAGTACTTC
CASSLPPATASGQYEQYF
>NA|NA|TRBJ2-7|TRBV6-2/TRBV6-3
TGTGCCAGCAGTTACTGGTCCGGGGCCCTCGTCGAGCAGTACTTC
CASSYWSGALVEQYF
>NA|NA|TRBJ2-6|TRBV9
TGTGCCAGCAGCGTAGGTTTAACAGCGTCTGGGGCCAACGTCCTGACTTTC
CASSVGLTASGANVLTF
>NA|TRBD2|TRBJ2-3|TRBV29-1
TGCAGCGTTGTTTTTTCCCTAGCGGGAGGGACTAGCACAGATACGCAGTATTTT
CSVVFSLAGGTSTDTQYF
>NA|NA|TRBJ2-7|TRBV14
TGTGCCAGCAGCCAAGAAGTCGGATTAGACTCCTACGAGCAGTACTTC
CASSQEVGLDSYEQYF
>NA|NA|TRBJ2-7|TRBV4-3
TGCGCCAGCAGCCAAGTGGGCGGGTCACTTCTCGATGAGCAGTACTTC
CASSQVGGSLLDEQYF
>NA|NA|TRBJ2-5|TRBV7-2
TGTGCCAGCAGCTACGAGGCAGAGACCCAGTACTTC
CASSYEAETQYF
>NA|NA|TRBJ2-3|TRBV19
TGTGCCAGTAGTAGACTACCTAGCACAGATACGCAGTATTTT
CASSRLPSTDTQYF
>few|NA|TRBJ2-5|TRBV7-9
TGTGCCAGCAGCTTAACGTCAGGGGAAAGAGAGACCCAGTACTTC
CASSLTSGERETQYF
>many|TRBD1|TRBJ1-2|TRBV5-5
TGTGCCAGCAGCTTGGGACTGGGACAGGGAAACTATGGCTACACCTTC
CASSLGLGQGNYGYTF
>NA|NA|TRBJ2-7|TRBV4-2
TGTGCCAGCAGCCAAGATTCGTGGGGAGCAGGCGAGCAGTACTTC
CASSQDSWGAGEQYF
>NA|NA|TRBJ2-7|TRBV6-1
TGTGCCAGCAGTCAAATCAGGGATGCCTACGAGCAGTACTTC
CASSQIRDAYEQYF
>NA|NA|TRBJ1-2|TRBV7-3
TGTGCCAGCAGCCCCGGGGCTACAGGATCCTATGGCTACACCTTC
CASSPGATGSYGYTF
>NA|TRBD1|TRBJ2-2|TRBV5-1
TGCGCCAGCAGCTTGCCCGACAGGGGCACCGGGGAGCTGTTTTTT
CASSLPDRGTGELFF
>NA|NA|TRBJ1-2|TRBV29-1
TGCAGCGGCCGGGATCCCTATGGCTACACCTTC
CSGRDPYGYTF
>many|NA|TRBJ1-1|TRBV7-8
TGTGCCAGCAGCTTCGCCCTCATGAACACTGAAGCTTTCTTT
CASSFALMNTEAFF
>NA|TRBD2|TRBJ2-5|TRBV5-1
TGCGCCAGCGGGAGAGCTAGCGGGAGTCAGAGGGAGACCCAGTACTTC
CASGRASGSQRETQYF
>NA|TRBD2|TRBJ2-1|TRBV7-9
TGTGCCACCGTACTAGCGGGATTATACAATGAGCAGTTCTTC
CATVLAGLYNEQFF
>few|NA|TRBJ1-2|TRBV27
TGTGCCAGCAGTTTAAGGGGGGGCAGGAGTAGGGATGGCTACACCTTC
CASSLRGGRSRDGYTF
>few|NA|TRBJ2-3|TRBV6-1
TGTGCCAGCAGTGAAGCGCAGGGGGGAACAGATACGCAGTATTTT
CASSEAQGGTDTQYF
>NA|NA|TRBJ2-3|TRBV19
TGTGCCAGCCCACCTGTCTTTAGACCGGGGGAGTTAACAGATACGCAGTATTTT
CASPPVFRPGELTDTQYF
>NA|NA|TRBJ1-3|TRBV12-5
TGTGCTAGTGGTCAGAGAAACACCATATATTTT
CASGQRNTIYF
>few|TRBD1|TRBJ2-5|TRBV20-1
TGCAGTGCGGGACAGGAAGAGACCCAGTACTTC
CSAGQEETQYF
>NA|TRBD1|TRBJ1-1|TRBV9
TGTGCCAGCAGCGTCGGGACAGGGCGGAAAGCTTTCTTT
CASSVGTGRKAFF
>NA|NA|TRBJ1-4|TRBV24-1
TGTGCCACCAGTCTGGGAGGACGGGGGGCAAATGAAAAACTGTTTTTT
CATSLGGRGANEKLFF
>once|NA|TRBJ2-5|TRBV12-3/TRBV12-4
TGTCCCAGCAGTTTAGGGAATCAAGAGACCCAGTACTTC
CPSSLGNQETQYF
>few|TRBD2|TRBJ2-1|TRBV29-1
TGCAGCGTGAGGGGACTAGCGGTCAATGAGCAGTTCTTC
CSVRGLAVNEQFF
>many|TRBD2|TRBJ2-1|TRBV12-3/TRBV12-4
TGTGCCAGCAGTTTAGCGGGAGGGTTGGATGAGCAGTTCTTC
CASSLAGGLDEQFF
>few|NA|TRBJ2-7|TRBV7-9
TGTGCCAGCAGCACGGGGACGTACGAGCAGTACTTC
CASSTGTYEQYF
>NA|TRBD1|TRBJ1-4|TRBV5-1
TGCGCCAGCAGCCTGGGACAGGGCGGGATGAGTGAAAAACTGTTTTTT
CASSLGQGGMSEKLFF
>NA|TRBD2|TRBJ2-7|TRBV2
TGTGCCAGCACGGGACTAGCGGGAGGGCCATCCGAGCAGTACTTC
CASTGLAGGPSEQYF
>NA|NA|TRBJ2-5|TRBV10-3
TGTGCCATCAGCGGTCTAGCACAAGAGACCCAGTACTTC
CAISGLAQETQYF
>NA|NA|TRBJ1-4|TRBV20-1
TGCAGTGCTAGTCTGGGCAGCCTAAATGAAAAACTGTTTTTT
CSASLGSLNEKLFF
>few|TRBD2|TRBJ2-5|TRBV3-1
TGTGCCAGCAGCCATTCTGGAGCGGGGGGTCAGACCCAGTACTTC
CASSHSGAGGQTQYF